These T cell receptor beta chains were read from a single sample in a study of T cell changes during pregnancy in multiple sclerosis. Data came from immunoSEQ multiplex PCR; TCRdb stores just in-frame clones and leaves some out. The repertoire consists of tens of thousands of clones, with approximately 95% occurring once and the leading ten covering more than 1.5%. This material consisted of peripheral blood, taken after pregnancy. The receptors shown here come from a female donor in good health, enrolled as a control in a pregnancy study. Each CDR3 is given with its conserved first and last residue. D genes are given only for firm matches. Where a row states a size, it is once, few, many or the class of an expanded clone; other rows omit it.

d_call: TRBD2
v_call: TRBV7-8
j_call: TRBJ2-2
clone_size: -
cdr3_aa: CASSPFSGGGTGELFF
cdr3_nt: TGTGCCAGCAGCCCCTTCTCCGGGGGGGGCACCGGGGAGCTGTTTTTT

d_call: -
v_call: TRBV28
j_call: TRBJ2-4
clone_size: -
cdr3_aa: CASSLPRWGDKNIQYF
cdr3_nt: TGTGCCAGCAGTTTGCCGCGCTGGGGGGACAAAAACATTCAGTACTTC

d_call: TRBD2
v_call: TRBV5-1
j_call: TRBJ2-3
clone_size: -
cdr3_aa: CASSPGGITDTQYF
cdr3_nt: TGCGCCAGCAGCCCGGGGGGGATCACAGATACGCAGTATTTT

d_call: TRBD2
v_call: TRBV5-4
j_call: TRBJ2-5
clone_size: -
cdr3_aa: CASSLPTSGMETQYF
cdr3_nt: TGTGCCAGCAGCCTACCGACTAGCGGGATGGAGACCCAGTACTTC

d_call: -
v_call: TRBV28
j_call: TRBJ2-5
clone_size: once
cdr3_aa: CASSNRDFQETQYF
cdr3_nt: TGTGCCAGCAGTAATCGGGACTTTCAAGAGACCCAGTACTTC

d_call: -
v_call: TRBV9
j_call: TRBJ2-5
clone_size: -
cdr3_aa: CASSEKTSGRETQYF
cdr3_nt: TGTGCCAGCAGCGAGAAGACCAGCGGGCGGGAGACCCAGTACTTC

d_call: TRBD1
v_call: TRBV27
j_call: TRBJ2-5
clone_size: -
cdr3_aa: CASKQDRGRETQYF
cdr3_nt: TGTGCCAGCAAGCAGGACAGGGGTCGAGAGACCCAGTACTTC

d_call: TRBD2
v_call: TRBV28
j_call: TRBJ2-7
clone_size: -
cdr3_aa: CASSLDGTSGSGVYEQYF
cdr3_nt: TGTGCCAGCAGTTTAGATGGGACTAGCGGGAGCGGGGTTTACGAGCAGTACTTC

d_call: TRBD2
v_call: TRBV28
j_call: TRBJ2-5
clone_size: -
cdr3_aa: CASSSYRLAGPRETQYF
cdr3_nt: TGTGCCAGCAGTTCCTACCGACTAGCGGGACCCCGAGAGACCCAGTACTTC

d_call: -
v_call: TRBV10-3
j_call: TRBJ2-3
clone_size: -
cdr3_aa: CAISPLKHDDTRHTDTQYF
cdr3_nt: TGTGCCATCAGCCCGTTGAAACATGACGACACCCGGCACACAGATACGCAGTATTTT

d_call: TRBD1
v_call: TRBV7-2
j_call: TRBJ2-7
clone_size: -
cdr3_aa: CASSPKQGTYEQYF
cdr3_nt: TGTGCCAGCAGCCCAAAACAGGGGACCTACGAGCAGTACTTC

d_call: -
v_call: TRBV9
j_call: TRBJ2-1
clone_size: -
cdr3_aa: CASSVGGTSYNEQFF
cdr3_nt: TGTGCCAGCAGCGTAGGCGGGACGTCCTACAATGAGCAGTTCTTC

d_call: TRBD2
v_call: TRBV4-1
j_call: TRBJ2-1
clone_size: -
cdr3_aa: CASSQDRGLAYYEQFF
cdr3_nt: TGCGCCAGCAGCCAAGATCGTGGACTAGCATACTATGAGCAGTTCTTC

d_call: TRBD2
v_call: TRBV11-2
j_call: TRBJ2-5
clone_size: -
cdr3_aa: CASSLALAGGQETQYF
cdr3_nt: TGTGCCAGCAGCTTAGCCCTAGCGGGAGGGCAAGAGACCCAGTACTTC

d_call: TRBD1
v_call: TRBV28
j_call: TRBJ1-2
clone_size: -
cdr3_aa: CASSLALGTGAGYTF
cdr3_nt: TGTGCCAGCAGTTTAGCCCTCGGGACAGGGGCGGGCTACACCTTC

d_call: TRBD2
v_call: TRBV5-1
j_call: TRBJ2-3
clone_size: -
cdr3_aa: CASSPSPLSSGSDTQYF
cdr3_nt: TGCGCCAGCAGCCCGAGTCCTTTGTCTAGCGGGAGCGATACGCAGTATTTT

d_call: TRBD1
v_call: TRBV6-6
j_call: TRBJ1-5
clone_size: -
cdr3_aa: CASTPGQHQPQHF
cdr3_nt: TGTGCCAGCACTCCGGGACAGCATCAGCCCCAGCATTTT

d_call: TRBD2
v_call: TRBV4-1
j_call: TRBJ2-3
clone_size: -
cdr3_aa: CASSLEAGETDTQYF
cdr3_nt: TGCGCCAGCAGCCTAGAAGCGGGAGAGACAGATACGCAGTATTTT

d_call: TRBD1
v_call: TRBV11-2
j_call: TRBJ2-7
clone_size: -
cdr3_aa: CASSYLSAGGSYEQYF
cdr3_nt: TGTGCCAGCAGCTATTTATCGGCAGGGGGTTCCTACGAGCAGTACTTC

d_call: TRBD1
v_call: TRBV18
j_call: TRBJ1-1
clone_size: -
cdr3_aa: CASSPPQDRDTEAFF
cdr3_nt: TGTGCCAGCTCACCCCCACAGGACAGGGACACTGAAGCTTTCTTT

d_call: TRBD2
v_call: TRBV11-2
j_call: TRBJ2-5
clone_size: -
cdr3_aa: CASSDIAGGRVRETQYF
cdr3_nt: TGTGCCAGCAGCGATATAGCGGGAGGGAGGGTTAGGGAGACCCAGTACTTC

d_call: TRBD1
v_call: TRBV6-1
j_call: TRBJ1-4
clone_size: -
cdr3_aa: CASSDSGTGTREKLFF
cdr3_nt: TGTGCCAGCAGTGATTCTGGGACAGGGACTCGGGAAAAACTGTTTTTT

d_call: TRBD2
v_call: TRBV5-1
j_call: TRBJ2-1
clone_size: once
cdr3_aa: CASRLTSGPYNEQFF
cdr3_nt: TGCGCCAGCAGATTGACTAGCGGCCCCTACAATGAGCAGTTCTTC

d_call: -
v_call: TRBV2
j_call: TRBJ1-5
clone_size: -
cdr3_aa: CASSLQGSDQPQHF
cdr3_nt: TGTGCCAGCAGTCTACAGGGAAGTGATCAGCCCCAGCATTTT

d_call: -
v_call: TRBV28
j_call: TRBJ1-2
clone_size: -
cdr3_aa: CASRAPVGGSGYTF
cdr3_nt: TGTGCCAGCCGAGCTCCAGTGGGGGGTAGTGGCTACACCTTC

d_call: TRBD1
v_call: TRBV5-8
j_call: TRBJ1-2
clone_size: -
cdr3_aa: CASSFDRETYGYTF
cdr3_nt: TGTGCCAGCAGTTTTGACAGGGAGACCTATGGCTACACCTTC

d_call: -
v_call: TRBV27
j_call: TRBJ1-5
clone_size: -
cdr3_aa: CASRTTGNQPQHF
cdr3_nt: TGTGCCAGCAGGACTACAGGGAATCAGCCCCAGCATTTT

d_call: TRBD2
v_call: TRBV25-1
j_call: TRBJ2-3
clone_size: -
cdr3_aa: CATSSGSGTDTQYF
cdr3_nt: TGTGCCACCTCCAGCGGGAGTGGCACAGATACGCAGTATTTT

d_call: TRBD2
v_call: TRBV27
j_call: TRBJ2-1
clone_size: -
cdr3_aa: CASSTLGGSGIYNEQFF
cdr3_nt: TGTGCCAGCAGTACACTCGGGGGTAGCGGGATATACAATGAGCAGTTCTTC

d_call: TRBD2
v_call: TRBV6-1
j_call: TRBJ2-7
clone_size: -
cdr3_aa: CASNPASGSYEQYF
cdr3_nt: TGTGCCAGCAACCCCGCTAGCGGTTCCTACGAGCAGTACTTC

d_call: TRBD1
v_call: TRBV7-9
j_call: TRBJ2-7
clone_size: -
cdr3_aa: CASSYRGDEQYF
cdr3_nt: TGTGCCAGCAGCTACAGGGGGGACGAGCAGTACTTC

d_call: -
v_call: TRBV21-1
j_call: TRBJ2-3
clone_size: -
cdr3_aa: CASSKGTGVQDTQYF
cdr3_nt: TGTGCCAGCAGCAAAGGGACAGGGGTGCAAGATACGCAGTATTTT

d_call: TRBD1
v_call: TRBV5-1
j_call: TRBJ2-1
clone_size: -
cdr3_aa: CASLPGTGRDEQFF
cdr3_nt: TGCGCCAGCCTCCCCGGGACAGGCAGGGATGAGCAGTTCTTC

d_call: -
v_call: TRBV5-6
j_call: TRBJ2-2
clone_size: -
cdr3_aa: CASSLGLGHGTGELFF
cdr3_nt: TGTGCCAGCAGCTTGGGCCTCGGACACGGAACCGGGGAGCTGTTTTTT

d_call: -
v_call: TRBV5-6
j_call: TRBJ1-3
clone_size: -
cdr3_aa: CASSAGRSGNTIYF
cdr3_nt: TGTGCCAGCTCCGCGGGACGCTCTGGAAACACCATATATTTT

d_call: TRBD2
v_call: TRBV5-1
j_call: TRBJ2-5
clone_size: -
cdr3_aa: CASSLGTSGSQETQYF
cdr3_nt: TGCGCCAGCAGCCTAGGGACTAGCGGGAGCCAAGAGACCCAGTACTTC

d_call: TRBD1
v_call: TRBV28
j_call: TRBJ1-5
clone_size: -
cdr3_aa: CASSLLGTGRNQPQHF
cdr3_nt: TGTGCCAGCAGTTTATTGGGGACAGGGCGCAATCAGCCCCAGCATTTT

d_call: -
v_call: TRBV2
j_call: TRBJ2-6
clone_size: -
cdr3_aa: CASSEASSGANVLTF
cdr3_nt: TGTGCCAGCAGTGAGGCCAGCTCTGGGGCCAACGTCCTGACTTTC

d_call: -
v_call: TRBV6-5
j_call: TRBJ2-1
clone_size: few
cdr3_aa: CASSYGSGNEQFF
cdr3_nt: TGTGCCAGCAGTTACGGGTCGGGAAATGAGCAGTTCTTC

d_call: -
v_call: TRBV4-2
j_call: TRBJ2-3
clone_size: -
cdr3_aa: CASSQDSLQDTQYF
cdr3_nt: TGTGCCAGCAGCCAAGATAGCCTACAAGATACGCAGTATTTT

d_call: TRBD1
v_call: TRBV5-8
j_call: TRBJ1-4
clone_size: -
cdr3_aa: CASRTGTGSEKLFF
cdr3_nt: TGTGCCAGCAGAACCGGGACAGGGAGTGAAAAACTGTTTTTT

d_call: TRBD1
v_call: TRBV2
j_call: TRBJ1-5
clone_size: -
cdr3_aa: CASSGQGAINNQPQHF
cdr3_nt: TGTGCCAGCAGTGGACAGGGGGCGATTAACAATCAGCCCCAGCATTTT

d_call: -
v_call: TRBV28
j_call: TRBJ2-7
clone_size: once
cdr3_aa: CASIPGDPRTYEQYF
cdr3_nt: TGTGCCAGTATCCCAGGGGACCCCAGGACCTACGAGCAGTACTTC

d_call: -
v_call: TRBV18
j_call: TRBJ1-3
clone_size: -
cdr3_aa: CASSPRTDGNTIYF
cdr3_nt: TGTGCCAGCTCACCGCGGACAGATGGAAACACCATATATTTT

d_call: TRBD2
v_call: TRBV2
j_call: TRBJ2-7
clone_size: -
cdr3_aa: CASSLGGGAREQYF
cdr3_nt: TGTGCCAGCTCGCTGGGCGGGGGGGCGAGAGAGCAGTACTTC

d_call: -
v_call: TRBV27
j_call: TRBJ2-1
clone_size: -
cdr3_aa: CASSLAGNNEQFF
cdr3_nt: TGTGCCAGCAGTTTAGCAGGTAACAATGAGCAGTTCTTC

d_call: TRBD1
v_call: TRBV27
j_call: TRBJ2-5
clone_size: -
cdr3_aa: CASSLIPLTGGKETQYF
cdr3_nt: TGTGCCAGCAGTTTAATCCCTTTGACAGGGGGCAAGGAGACCCAGTACTTC

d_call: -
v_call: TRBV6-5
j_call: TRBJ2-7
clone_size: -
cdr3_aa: CASSYSVTEYEQYF
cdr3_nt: TGTGCCAGCAGTTACTCAGTGACAGAATACGAGCAGTACTTC

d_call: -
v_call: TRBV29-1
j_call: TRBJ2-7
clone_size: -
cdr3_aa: CSVLISRTNSYEQYF
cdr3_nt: TGCAGCGTCCTGATATCCAGGACAAACTCCTACGAGCAGTACTTC

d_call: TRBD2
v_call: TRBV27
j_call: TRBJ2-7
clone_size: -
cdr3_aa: CASSSLAGVPFRNEQYF
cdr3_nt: TGTGCCAGCAGTTCACTAGCGGGTGTCCCTTTTCGGAACGAGCAGTACTTC

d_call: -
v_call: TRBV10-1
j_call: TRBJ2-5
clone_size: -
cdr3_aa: CASSLNGVRISDQETQYF
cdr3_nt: TGCGCCAGCAGCCTCAACGGGGTCAGGATCTCCGATCAAGAGACCCAGTACTTC

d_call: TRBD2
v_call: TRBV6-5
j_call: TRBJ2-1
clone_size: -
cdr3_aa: CASSLTSGRRNEQFF
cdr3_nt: TGTGCCAGCAGCCTAACTAGCGGGAGAAGAAATGAGCAGTTCTTC

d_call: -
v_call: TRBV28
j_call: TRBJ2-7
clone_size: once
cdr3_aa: CASSLEIFRDGGYEQYF
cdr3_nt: TGTGCCAGCAGTTTAGAAATTTTCAGGGACGGGGGCTACGAGCAGTACTTC